A single sample gave rise to the 8 T cell receptor beta chains below, sequenced in a study of OX40 agonist ivuxolimab in advanced cancers. Data came from immunoSEQ multiplex PCR; TCRdb stores just in-frame clones and leaves some out. The table records about 75,000 clones, about 86% of them present only once. Specimen: CD4+ or CD8+ T cells sorted from blood, collected in a trial of the OX40 agonist ivuxolimab. The receptors here all came from an adult with an advanced solid tumor such as melanoma, head and neck, liver or kidney cancer.

The rearrangement uses TRBV10-2 and TRBJ2-3, with 9 nucleotides matching TRBD1. The length of the CDR3 is 17 residues. Germline-derived CDR1 and CDR2 are WSHSY and SAAADI. The V and J ends lost 3 bases and 2 bases, in that order; junction bases with no gene match: 9. CDR3 in DNA: TGCGCCAGCAGTGACCGCTCGACAGGGGGATACACAGATACGCAGTATTTT. As protein: CASSDRSTGGYTDTQYF.

The chain couples TRBV18 to TRBJ1-1, with TRBD1 as a possible D gene (6 bases). CDR1 KGHSH and CDR2 LQKENI come from the germline V gene. Trimming stripped 3 bases from V and 4 bases from J, with 12 bases between. This CDR3 region has 14 residues. The chain's CDR3 is CASSPGGGATEAFF. For the CDR3, the DNA is TGTGCCAGCTCACCCGGAGGGGGGGCCACTGAAGCTTTCTTT.

This clone has only one observation. CDR3 amino acids: CASSLGQGFQETQYF. The CDR3 coding sequence is TGTGCCAGCAGCTTGGGACAGGGCTTTCAGGAGACCCAGTACTTC. The gene calls are TRBV5-4 and TRBJ2-5, with TRBD1 identical over 7 bases. The CDR3 has 15 amino acids. Per germline, CDR1 SGHNT and CDR2 YYREEE (reference sequence). V lost 0 bases to trimming and J lost 5 bases; unmatched junction nucleotides: 7.

This sequence joins TRBV4-2 and TRBJ2-6; D uncertain. The V and J ends lost 0 bases and 0 bases respectively, with 15 bases between them. The CDR3 sequence is 19 residues long. Looked up from germline, CDR1 is LGHNA and CDR2 is YNFKEQ. CDR3: CASSQDLPRPLSGANVLTF. CDR3 sequence (DNA): TGTGCCAGCAGCCAAGACCTCCCCCGCCCCCTCTCTGGGGCCAACGTCCTGACTTTC.

The V gene is TRBV23-1, the J gene TRBJ1-3; a possible D gene is TRBD1 (6 bases). TRBV23-1 is an open reading frame whose function is uncertain. With 0 bases removed from V and 1 base from J, the gap between germline ends came to 10 bases. This CDR3 spans 16 amino acids. The CDR3 DNA reads TGCGCCAGCAGTCAATCCCGGACAGATTCTGGAAACACCATATATTTT. Encoded protein: CASSQSRTDSGNTIYF.

This chain links TRBV6-5 with TRBJ1-1, with 10 bases lining up with TRBD1. Germline CDR1 MNHEY, CDR2 SVGAGI. The CDR3 sequence is 13 residues long. After removal of 4 bases from V and 7 bases from J, the junction contained 3 bases not matched to a gene. CDR3 sequence: CASSLTGGSEAFF. DNA of the CDR3: TGTGCCAGCAGTTTGACAGGGGGCAGTGAAGCTTTCTTT.

The chain combines TRBV5-5 with TRBJ2-7; D is unclear. In germline, CDR1 is SGHKS, CDR2 YYEKEE (reference sequence). The V end was cut by 1 base, the J end by 0 bases, with 8 bases between. This CDR3 contains 14 residues. The DNA of the CDR3 is TGTGCCAGCAGCTTGCGCCAGAACTCCTACGAGCAGTACTTC. It is translated as CASSLRQNSYEQYF.

This clone was recorded once. The chain employs TRBV7-2 and TRBJ2-7, with D perhaps TRBD1 (5 bases). Germline V gene lookup returns CDR1 SGHTA and CDR2 FQGNSA. This CDR3 has 13 residues. Trimming stripped 1 base from V and 2 bases from J, with 6 bases between. The CDR3 loop reads CASSLDRPYEQYF. For the CDR3, the DNA is TGTGCCAGCAGCTTAGACAGGCCCTACGAGCAGTACTTC.